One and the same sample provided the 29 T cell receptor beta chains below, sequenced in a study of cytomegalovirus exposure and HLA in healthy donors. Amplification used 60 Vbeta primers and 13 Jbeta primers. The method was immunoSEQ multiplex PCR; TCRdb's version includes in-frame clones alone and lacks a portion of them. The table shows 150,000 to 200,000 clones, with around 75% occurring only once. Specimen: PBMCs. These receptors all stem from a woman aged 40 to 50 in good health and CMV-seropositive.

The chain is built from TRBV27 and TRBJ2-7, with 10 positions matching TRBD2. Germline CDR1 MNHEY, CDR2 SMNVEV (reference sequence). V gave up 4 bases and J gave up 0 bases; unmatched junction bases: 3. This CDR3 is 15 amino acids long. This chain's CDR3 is CASSSPSGSSYEQYF. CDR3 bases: TGTGCCAGCAGTTCCCCTAGCGGGAGCTCCTACGAGCAGTACTTC.

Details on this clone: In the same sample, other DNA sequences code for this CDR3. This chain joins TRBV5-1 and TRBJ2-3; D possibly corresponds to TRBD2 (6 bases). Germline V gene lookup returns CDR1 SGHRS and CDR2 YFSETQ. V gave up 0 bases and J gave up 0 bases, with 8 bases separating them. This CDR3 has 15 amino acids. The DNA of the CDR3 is TGCGCCAGCAGCTTGGACGGGACTAGCACAGATACGCAGTATTTT. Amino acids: CASSLDGTSTDTQYF.

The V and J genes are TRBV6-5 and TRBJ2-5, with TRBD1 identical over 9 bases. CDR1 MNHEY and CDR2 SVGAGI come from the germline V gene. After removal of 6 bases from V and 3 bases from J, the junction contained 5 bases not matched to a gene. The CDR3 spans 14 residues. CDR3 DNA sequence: TGTGCCAGCAGCTCAGGGACAGGGAAAGAGACCCAGTACTTC. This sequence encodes CASSSGTGKETQYF.

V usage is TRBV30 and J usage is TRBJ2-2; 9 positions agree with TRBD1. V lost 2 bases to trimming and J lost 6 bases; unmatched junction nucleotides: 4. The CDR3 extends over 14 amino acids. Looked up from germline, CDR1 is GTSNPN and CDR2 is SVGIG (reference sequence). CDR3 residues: CAWSTGQGSGELFF. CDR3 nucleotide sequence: TGTGCCTGGAGTACCGGACAGGGGTCCGGGGAGCTGTTTTTT.

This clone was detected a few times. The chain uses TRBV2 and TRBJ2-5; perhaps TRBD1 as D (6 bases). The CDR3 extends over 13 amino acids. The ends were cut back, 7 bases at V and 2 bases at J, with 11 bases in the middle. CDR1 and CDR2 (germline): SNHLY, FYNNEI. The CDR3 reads CASTRTEQETQYF. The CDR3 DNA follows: TGTGCCAGCACCCGGACAGAGCAAGAGACCCAGTACTTC.

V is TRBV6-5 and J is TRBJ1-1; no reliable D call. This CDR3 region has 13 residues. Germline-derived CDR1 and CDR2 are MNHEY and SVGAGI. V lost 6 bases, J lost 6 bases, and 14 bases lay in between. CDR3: CASRSIEMAEAFF. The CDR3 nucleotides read TGTGCCAGCAGGTCTATCGAGATGGCTGAAGCTTTCTTT.

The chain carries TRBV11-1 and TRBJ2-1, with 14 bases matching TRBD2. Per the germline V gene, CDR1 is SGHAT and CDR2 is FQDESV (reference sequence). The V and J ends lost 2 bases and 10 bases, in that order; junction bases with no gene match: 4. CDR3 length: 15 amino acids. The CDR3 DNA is TGTGCCAGCAGCTTACAGGGACTAGCGGGAGAAGAGCAGTTCTTC. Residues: CASSLQGLAGEEQFF.

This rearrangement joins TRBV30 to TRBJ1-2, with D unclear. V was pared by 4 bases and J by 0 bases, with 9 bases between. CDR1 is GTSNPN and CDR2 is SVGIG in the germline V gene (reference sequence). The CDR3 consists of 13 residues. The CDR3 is CAWNGRSNYGYTF. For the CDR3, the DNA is TGTGCCTGGAACGGCAGGTCTAACTATGGCTACACCTTC.

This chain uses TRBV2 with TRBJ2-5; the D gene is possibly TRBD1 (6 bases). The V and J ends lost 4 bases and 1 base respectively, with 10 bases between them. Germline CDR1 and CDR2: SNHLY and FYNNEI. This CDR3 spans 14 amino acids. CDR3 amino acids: CASSVQGFQETQYF. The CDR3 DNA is TGTGCCAGCAGTGTACAGGGCTTCCAAGAGACCCAGTACTTC.

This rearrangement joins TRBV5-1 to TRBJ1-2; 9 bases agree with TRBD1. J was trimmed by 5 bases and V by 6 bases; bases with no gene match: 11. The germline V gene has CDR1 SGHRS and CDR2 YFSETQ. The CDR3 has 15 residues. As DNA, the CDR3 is TGCGCCAGCACACAGGGGGCTGGTGCCTTATATGGCTACACCTTC. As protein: CASTQGAGALYGYTF.

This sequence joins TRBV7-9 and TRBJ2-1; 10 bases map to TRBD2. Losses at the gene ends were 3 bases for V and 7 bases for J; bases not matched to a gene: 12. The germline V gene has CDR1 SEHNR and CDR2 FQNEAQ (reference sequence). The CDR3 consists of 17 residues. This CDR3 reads CASSLSIAGGLGNEQFF. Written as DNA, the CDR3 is TGTGCCAGCAGCTTGTCCATAGCGGGAGGTCTGGGTAATGAGCAGTTCTTC.

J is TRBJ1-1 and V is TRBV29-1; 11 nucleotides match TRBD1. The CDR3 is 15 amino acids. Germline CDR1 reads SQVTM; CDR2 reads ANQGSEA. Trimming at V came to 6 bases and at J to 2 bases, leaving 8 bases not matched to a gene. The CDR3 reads CSVDRGPATNTEAFF. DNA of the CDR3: TGCAGCGTGGACAGGGGGCCAGCAACTAACACTGAAGCTTTCTTT.

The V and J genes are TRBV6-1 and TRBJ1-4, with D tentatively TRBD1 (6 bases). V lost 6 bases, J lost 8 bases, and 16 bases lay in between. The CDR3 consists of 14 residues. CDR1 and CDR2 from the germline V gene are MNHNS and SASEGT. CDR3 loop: CASRGRTEREKLFF. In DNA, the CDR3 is TGTGCCAGCAGGGGTAGGACAGAACGGGAAAAACTGTTTTTT.

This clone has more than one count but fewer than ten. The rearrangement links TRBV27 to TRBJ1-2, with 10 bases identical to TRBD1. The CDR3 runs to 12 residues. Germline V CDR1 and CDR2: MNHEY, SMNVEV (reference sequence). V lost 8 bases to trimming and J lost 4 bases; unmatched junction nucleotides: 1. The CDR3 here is CASDRGPYGYTF. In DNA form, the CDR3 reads TGTGCCAGCGACAGGGGGCCCTATGGCTACACCTTC.

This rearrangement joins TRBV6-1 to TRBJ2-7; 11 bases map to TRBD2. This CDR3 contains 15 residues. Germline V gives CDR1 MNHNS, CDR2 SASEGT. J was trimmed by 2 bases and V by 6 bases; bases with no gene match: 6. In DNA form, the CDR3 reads TGTGCCAGCAGACAGACTAGCGGGACAGCCTACGAGCAGTACTTC. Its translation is CASRQTSGTAYEQYF.

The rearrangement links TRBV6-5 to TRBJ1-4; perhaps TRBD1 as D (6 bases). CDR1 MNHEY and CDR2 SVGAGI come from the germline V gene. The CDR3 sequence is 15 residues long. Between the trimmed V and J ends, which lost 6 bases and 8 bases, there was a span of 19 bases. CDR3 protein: CASRSPGAWGEKLFF. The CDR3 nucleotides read TGTGCCAGCAGGTCACCAGGGGCCTGGGGGGAAAAACTGTTTTTT.

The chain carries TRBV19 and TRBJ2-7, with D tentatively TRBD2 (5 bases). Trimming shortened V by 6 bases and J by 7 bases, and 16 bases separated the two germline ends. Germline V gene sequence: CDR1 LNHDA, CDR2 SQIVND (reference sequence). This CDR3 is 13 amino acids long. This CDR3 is CASSPSGPGEQYF. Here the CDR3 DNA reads TGTGCCAGTAGCCCGAGTGGTCCGGGGGAGCAGTACTTC.

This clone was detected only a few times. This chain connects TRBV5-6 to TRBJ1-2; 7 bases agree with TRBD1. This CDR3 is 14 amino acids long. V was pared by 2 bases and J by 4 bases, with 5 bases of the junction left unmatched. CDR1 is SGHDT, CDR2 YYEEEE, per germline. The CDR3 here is CASSFRDRPYGYTF. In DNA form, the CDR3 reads TGTGCCAGCAGCTTTAGGGACAGACCCTATGGCTACACCTTC.

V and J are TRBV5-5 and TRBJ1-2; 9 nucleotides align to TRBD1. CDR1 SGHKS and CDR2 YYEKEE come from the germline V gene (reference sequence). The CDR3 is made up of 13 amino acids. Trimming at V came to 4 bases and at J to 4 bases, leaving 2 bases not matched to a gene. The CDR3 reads CASSGTGLYGYTF. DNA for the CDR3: TGTGCCAGCAGCGGGACAGGGCTCTATGGCTACACCTTC.

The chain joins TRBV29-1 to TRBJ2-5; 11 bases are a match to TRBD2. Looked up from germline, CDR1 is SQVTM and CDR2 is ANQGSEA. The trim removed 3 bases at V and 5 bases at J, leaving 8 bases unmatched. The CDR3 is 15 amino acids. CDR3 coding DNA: TGCAGCGTTGATCGTCTAGCGGGAGGAGACGAGACCCAGTACTTC. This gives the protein CSVDRLAGGDETQYF.

This CDR3 reads CASRTSGVFYNEQFF. CDR3 coding DNA: TGTGCCAGCAGGACTAGCGGGGTATTCTACAATGAGCAGTTCTTC. This chain connects TRBV2 to TRBJ2-1, with TRBD2 identical over 11 bases. CDR3 size: 15 residues. J gave up 3 bases and V 6 bases, and 4 bases lay outside the gene matches. Germline V lookup: CDR1 SNHLY, CDR2 FYNNEI.

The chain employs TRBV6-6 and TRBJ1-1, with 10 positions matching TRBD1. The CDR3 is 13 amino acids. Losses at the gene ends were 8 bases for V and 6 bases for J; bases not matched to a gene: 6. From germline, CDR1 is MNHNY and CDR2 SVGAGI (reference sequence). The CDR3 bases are TGTGCCAGCCTTCGACAGGGGGCAGCTGAAGCTTTCTTT. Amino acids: CASLRQGAAEAFF.

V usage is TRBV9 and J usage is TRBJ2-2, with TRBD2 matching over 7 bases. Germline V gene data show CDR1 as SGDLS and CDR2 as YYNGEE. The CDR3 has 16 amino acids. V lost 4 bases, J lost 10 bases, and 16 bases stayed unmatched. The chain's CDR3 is CASSSLGGGGLVELFF. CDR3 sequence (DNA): TGTGCCAGCAGCTCCCTTGGCGGGGGAGGTTTGGTGGAGCTGTTTTTT.

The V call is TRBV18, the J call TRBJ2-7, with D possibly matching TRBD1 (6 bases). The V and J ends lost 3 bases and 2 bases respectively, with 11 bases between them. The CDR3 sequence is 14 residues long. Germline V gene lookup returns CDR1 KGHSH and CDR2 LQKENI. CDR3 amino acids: CASSPPQGTYEQYF. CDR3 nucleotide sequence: TGTGCCAGCTCACCGCCCCAGGGGACCTACGAGCAGTACTTC.

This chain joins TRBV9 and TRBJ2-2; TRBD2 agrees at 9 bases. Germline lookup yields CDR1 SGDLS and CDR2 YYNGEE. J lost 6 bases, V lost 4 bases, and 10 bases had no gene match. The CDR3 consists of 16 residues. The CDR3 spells CASSRGVAGEPGELFF. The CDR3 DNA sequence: TGTGCCAGCAGCCGGGGAGTAGCGGGAGAACCCGGGGAGCTGTTTTTT.

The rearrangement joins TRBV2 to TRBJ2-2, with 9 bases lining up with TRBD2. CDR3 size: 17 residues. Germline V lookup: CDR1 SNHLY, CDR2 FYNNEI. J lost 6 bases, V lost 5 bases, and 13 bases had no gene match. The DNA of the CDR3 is TGTGCCAGCAGTCAACTAGGACTAGCGCAAACATCCGGGGAGCTGTTTTTT. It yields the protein CASSQLGLAQTSGELFF.

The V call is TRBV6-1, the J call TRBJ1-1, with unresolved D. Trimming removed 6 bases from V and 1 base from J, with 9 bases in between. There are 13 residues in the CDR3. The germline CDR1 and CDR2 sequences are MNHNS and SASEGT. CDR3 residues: CASSLDKNTEAFF. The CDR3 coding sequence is TGTGCCAGCAGCTTAGACAAGAACACTGAAGCTTTCTTT.

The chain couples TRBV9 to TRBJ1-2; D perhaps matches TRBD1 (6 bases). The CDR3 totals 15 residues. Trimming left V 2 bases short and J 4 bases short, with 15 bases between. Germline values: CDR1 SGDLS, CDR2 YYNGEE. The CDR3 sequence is CASSVEPGHLYGYTF. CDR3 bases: TGTGCCAGCAGCGTCGAACCGGGACACCTCTATGGCTACACCTTC. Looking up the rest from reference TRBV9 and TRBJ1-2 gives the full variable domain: DSGVTQTPKHLITATGQRVTLRCSPRSGDLSVYWYQQSLDQGLQFLIQYYNGEERAKGNILERFSAQQFPDLHSELNLSSLELGDSALYFCASSVEPGHLYGYTFGSGTRLTVV.

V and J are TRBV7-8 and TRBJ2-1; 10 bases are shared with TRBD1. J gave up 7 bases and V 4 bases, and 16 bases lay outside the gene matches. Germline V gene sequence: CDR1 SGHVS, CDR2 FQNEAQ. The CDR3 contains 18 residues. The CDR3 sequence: CASSSRRTGGRVVNEQFF. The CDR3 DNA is TGTGCCAGCAGCTCCCGTCGGACAGGGGGTCGAGTTGTGAATGAGCAGTTCTTC.